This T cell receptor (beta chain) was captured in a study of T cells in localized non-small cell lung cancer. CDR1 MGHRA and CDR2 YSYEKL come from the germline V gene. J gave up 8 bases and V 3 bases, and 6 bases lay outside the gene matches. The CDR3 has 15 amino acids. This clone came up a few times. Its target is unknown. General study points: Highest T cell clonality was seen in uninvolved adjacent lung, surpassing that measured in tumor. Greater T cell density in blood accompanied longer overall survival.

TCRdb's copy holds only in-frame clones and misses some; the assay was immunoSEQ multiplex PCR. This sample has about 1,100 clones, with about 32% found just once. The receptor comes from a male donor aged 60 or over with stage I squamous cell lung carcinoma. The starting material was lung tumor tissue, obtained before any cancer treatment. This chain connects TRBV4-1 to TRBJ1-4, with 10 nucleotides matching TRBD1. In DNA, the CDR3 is TGCGCCAGCAGCCAGACAGGGGGCACGAAGGAAAAACTGTTTTTT. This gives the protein CASSQTGGTKEKLFF.